This T cell receptor (beta chain) is drawn from a study of regulatory T cells in long-lasting Graves disease (dated by TCRdb to the early 2020s). Looking at the study overall: Persistent Graves' disease meant more than 5 years of antithyroid drug treatment with TSH receptor autoantibodies that stayed positive. Patients with persistent Graves' disease were compared with patients with newly diagnosed Graves' disease using TCR sequencing and RNA sequencing of peripheral blood. The study was registered as a clinical trial and conducted in China. A total of 33 samples were covered by TCR sequencing, comprising about 13 persistent and around 20 newly diagnosed Graves' disease patients. In the clinical cohort, patients with persistent Graves' disease had used antithyroid drugs for an average of about 10.3 years. Summary of the overall study and its limitations: Persistent Graves' disease patients showed lower TCR Shannon entropy and fewer highly expanded clones than newly diagnosed patients, suggesting clonal expansion. Only the TCR beta chain was sequenced and analyzed. Persistent patients shared more public clonotypes among themselves (approximately 2,500) than newly diagnosed patients did (about 970). Persistent disease showed preferential use of TRBV28, TRBJ1-2 and TRBJ2-5, whereas newly diagnosed disease favored TRBV20-1 and TRBJ2-1. Peripheral blood alone was examined, since thyroid tissue, which constituted the primary lesion, could not be accessed. The authors noted that the small sample size was a limitation that may lower accuracy.

Concerning this clonotype itself: The antigen it recognizes is unknown. No base quality information exists; no much larger clone differs at one position.

The CDR3 numbers 13 residues from cysteine through phenylalanine. The read is trimmed to its CDR3 DNA, 39 bases read in frame from base 1. Taken from the germline V gene, the CDR1 and CDR2 loops are SQVTM and ANQGSEA. Germline trimming amounts to 6 bases on V and 4 bases on J, with 7 as the count of junction bases outside the gene matches. The library was generated by multiplex PCR. Sequencer: Illumina HiSeq 4000. TCR beta libraries were built with iRepertoire HTBI primers and Arm-PCR amplification of CDR3 regions. Gel purification was performed on PCR products prior to sequencing. The original pipeline was this. Across samples, 62 TRBV and around 15 TRBJ segments were identified and used for gene usage analysis of CDR3 amino acid clonotypes. Filtered high-quality paired reads were merged into contigs using COPE and FqMerger. BLAST was used to align contigs to IMGT TRBV, TRBD and TRBJ reference genes, with CDR3 defined following IMGT. Any clonotype with a frequency above 0.1% was counted as a highly expanded clone. Shannon entropy was used to measure repertoire diversity, and the Gini coefficient was used to measure V-J evenness. Clonotypes shared by more than one individual were considered public. In TCRdb, the public reads were trimmed at Q25 with fastp and aligned with MiXCR, with productive beta chains retained. Every CDR3 protein is listed once, alongside the most common genes and DNA of its rows. TCRdb assigned the V and J calls; the authors' analysis was not used. This sample holds some 370,000 distinct CDR3 sequences; roughly 24% were observed only once. The top ten constitute approximately 27% of the sample.

Sample time point, as interpreted from the label and publication: persistent/refractory GD, antithyroid drugs over 5 years with positive TRAb. For both TCR sequencing and RNA sequencing, RNA was extracted from PBMCs using TRIzol. The diagnosis of Graves' disease followed American Thyroid Association guidelines. Patients for the study were recruited at an endocrinology department in Xi'an, China. Each patient gave around 9 milliliters of peripheral blood, collected in an EDTA anticoagulant tube. PBMCs were isolated by Ficoll Paque Plus density gradient separation without further T cell sorting. An Agilent 2100 Bioanalyzer and agarose gel were used to check RNA quality, while a NanoDrop 2000 measured RNA concentration.

The rearranged segments are TRBV29-1 and TRBJ2-7, and 9 bases in between align with TRBD1. This specimen was peripheral blood mononuclear cells (PBMCs), taken when the disease was refractory, from a patient treated with antithyroid drugs. This receptor was identified in a middle-aged woman with Graves disease. Donor details come from another sample of the same person, matched by shared clones. CDR3 protein: CSVTGTGLYEQYF. The bases are TGCAGCGTCACCGGGACAGGGCTATACGAGCAGTACTTC.